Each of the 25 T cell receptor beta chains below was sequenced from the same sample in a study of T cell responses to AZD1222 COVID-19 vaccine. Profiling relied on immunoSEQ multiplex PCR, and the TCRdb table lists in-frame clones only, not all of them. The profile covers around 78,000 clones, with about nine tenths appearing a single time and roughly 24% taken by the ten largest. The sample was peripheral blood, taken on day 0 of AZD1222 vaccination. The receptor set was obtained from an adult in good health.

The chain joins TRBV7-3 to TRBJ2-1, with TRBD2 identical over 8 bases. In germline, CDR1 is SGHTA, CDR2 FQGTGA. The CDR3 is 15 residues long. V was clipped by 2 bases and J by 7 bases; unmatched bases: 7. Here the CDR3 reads CASSLELAGRNEQFF. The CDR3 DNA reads TGTGCCAGCAGCTTAGAGCTAGCGGGTCGTAATGAGCAGTTCTTC.

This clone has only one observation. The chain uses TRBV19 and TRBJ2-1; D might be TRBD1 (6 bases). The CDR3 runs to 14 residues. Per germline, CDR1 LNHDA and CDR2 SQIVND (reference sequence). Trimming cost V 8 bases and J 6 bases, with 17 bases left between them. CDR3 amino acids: CASQTFTGSNEQFF. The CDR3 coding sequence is TGTGCCAGTCAGACTTTCACAGGGTCCAATGAGCAGTTCTTC.

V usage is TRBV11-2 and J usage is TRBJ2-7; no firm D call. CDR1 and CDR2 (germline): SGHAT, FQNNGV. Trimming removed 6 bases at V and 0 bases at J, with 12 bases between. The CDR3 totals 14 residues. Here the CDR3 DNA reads TGTGCCAGCAGTCCTATATTCAGCTCCTACGAGCAGTACTTC. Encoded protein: CASSPIFSSYEQYF. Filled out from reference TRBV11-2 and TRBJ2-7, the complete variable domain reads EAGVAQSPRYKIIEKRQSVAFWCNPISGHATLYWYQQILGQGPKLLIQFQNNGVVDDSQLPKDRFSAERLKGVDSTLKIQPAKLEDSAVYLCASSPIFSSYEQYFGPGTRLTVT.

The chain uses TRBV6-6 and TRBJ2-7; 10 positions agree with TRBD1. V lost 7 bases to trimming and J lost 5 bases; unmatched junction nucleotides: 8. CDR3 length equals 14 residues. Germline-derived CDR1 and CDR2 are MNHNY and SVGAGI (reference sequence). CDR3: CASIPGQGPHEQYF. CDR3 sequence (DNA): TGTGCCAGCATCCCGGGACAGGGGCCCCACGAGCAGTACTTC.

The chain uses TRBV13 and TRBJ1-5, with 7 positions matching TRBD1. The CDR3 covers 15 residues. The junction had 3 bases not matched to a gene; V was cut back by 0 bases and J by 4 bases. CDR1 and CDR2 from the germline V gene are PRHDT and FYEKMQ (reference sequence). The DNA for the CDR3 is TGTGCCAGCAGCTTAGGTGGGACAGTGAATCAGCCCCAGCATTTT. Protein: CASSLGGTVNQPQHF.

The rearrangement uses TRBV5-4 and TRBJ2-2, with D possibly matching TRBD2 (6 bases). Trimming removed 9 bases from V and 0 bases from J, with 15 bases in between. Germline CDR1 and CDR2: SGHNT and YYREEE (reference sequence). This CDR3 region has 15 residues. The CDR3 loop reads CATRWDSPNTGELFF. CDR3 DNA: TGTGCCACCCGATGGGACTCACCGAACACCGGGGAGCTGTTTTTT.

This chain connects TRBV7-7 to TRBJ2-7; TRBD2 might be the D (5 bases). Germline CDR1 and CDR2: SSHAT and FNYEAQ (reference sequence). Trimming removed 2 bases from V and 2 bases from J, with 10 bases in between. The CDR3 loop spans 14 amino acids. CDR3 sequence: CASSLNAGAYEQYF. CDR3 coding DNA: TGTGCCAGCAGCTTAAATGCCGGGGCCTACGAGCAGTACTTC.

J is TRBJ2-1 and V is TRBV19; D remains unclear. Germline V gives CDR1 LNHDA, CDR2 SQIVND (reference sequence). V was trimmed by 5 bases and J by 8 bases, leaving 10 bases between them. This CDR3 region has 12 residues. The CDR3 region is CASSVSSYEQFF. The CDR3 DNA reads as TGTGCCAGTAGTGTTAGCTCATATGAGCAGTTCTTC.

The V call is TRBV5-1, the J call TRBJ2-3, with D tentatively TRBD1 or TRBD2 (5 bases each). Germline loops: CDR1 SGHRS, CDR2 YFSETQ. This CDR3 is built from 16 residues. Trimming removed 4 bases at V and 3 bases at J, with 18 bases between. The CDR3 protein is CASSPQPGTGTDTQYF. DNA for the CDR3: TGCGCCAGCAGCCCACAACCCGGGACGGGGACAGATACGCAGTATTTT.

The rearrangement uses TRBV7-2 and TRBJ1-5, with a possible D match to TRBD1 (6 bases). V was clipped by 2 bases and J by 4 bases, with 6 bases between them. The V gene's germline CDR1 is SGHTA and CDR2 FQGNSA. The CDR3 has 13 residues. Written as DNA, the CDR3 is TGTGCCAGCAGCTTACAGGGGAATCAGCCCCAGCATTTT. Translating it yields CASSLQGNQPQHF.

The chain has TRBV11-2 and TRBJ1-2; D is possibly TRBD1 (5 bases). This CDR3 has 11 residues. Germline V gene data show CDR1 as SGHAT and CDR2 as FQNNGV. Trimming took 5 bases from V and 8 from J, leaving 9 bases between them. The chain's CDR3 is CASSRDGGYTF. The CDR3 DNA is TGTGCCAGCAGCCGGGACGGCGGCTACACCTTC.

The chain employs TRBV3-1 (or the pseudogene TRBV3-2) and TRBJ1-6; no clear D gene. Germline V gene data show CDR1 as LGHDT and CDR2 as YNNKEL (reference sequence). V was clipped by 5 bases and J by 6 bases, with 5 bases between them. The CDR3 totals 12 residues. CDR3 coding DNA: TGTGCCAGCAGCGAGAGTAATTCACCCCTCCACTTT. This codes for CASSESNSPLHF.

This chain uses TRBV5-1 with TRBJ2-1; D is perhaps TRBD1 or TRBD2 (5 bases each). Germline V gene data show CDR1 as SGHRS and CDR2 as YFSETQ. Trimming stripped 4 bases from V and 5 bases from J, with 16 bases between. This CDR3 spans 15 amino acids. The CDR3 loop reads CASSPRLGPNNEQFF. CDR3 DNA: TGCGCCAGCAGCCCTCGACTGGGACCTAACAATGAGCAGTTCTTC.

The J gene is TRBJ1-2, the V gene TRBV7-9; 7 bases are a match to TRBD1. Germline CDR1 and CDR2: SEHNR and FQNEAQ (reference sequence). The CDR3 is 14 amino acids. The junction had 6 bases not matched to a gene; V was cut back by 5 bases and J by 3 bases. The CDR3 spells CASSGTGVYYGYTF. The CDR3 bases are TGTGCCAGCAGCGGTACAGGGGTTTACTATGGCTACACCTTC.

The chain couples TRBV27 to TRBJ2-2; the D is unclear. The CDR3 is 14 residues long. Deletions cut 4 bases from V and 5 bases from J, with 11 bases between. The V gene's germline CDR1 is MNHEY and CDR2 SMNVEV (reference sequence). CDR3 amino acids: CASSSGRETGELFF. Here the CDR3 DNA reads TGTGCCAGCAGTTCGGGCCGAGAAACCGGGGAGCTGTTTTTT.

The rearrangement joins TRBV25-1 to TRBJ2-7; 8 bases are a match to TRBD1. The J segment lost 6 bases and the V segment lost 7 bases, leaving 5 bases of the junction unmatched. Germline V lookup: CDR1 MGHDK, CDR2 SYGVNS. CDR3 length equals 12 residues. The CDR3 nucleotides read TGTGCCAGCACAGGGGGCGCGTTCGAGCAGTACTTC. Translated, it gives CASTGGAFEQYF.

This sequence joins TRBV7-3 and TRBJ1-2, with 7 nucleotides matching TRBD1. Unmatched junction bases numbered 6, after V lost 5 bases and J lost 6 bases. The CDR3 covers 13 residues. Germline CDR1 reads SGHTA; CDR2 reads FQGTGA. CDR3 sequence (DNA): TGTGCCAGCAGCGGTTCCCAGGGGGATGGCTACACCTTC. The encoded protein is CASSGSQGDGYTF.

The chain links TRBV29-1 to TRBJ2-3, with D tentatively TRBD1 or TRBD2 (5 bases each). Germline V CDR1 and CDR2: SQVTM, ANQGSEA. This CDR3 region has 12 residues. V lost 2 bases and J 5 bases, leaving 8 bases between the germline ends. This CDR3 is CSVEQGVDTQYF. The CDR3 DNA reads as TGCAGCGTTGAACAGGGAGTAGATACGCAGTATTTT.

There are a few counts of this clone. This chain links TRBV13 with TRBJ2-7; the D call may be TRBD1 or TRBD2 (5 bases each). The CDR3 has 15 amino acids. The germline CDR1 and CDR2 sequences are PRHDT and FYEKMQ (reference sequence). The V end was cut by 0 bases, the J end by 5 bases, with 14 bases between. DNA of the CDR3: TGTGCCAGCAGCTTAGGGACCGGGGCCTCGGACGAGCAGTACTTC. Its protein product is CASSLGTGASDEQYF. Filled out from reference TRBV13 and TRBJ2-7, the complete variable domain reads AAGVIQSPRHLIKEKRETATLKCYPIPRHDTVYWYQQGPGQDPQFLISFYEKMQSDKGSIPDRFSAQQFSDYHSELNMSSLELGDSALYFCASSLGTGASDEQYFGPGTRLTVT.

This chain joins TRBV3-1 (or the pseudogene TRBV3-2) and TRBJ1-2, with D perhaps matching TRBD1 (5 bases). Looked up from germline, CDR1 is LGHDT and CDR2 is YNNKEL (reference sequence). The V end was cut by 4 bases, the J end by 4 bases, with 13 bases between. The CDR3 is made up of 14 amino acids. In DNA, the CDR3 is TGTGCCAGCAGCCCAAGGAGGGGTGCCTATGGCTACACCTTC. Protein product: CASSPRRGAYGYTF.

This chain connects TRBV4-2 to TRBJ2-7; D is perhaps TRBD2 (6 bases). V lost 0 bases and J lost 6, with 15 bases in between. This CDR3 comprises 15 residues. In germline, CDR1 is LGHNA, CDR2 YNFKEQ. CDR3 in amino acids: CASSQDMTRDFEQYF. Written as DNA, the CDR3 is TGTGCCAGCAGCCAAGATATGACAAGGGACTTCGAGCAGTACTTC.

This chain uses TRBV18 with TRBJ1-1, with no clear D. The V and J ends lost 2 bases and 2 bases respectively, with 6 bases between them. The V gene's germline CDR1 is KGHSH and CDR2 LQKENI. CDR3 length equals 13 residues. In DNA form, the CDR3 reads TGTGCCAGCTCACCAACGGGAAACACTGAAGCTTTCTTT. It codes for CASSPTGNTEAFF.

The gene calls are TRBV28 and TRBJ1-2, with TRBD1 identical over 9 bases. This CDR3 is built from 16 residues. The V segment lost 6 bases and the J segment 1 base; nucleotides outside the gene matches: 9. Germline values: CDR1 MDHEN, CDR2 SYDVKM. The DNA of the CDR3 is TGTGCCAGCAGACCGGGACAGGGATACTTTAACTATGGCTACACCTTC. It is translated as CASRPGQGYFNYGYTF.

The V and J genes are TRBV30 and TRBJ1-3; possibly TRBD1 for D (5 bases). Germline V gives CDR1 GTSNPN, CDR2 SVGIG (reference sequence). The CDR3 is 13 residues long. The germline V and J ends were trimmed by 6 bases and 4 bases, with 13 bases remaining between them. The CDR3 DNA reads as TGTGCCTGTCAACAGGTACAGGGAAACACCATATATTTT. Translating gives CACQQVQGNTIYF.

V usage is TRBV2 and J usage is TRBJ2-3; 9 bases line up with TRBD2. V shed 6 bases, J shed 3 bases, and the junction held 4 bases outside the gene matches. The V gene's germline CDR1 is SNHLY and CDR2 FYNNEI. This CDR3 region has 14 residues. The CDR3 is CASRMTSGTDTQYF. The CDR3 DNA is TGTGCCAGCAGGATGACTAGCGGAACAGATACGCAGTATTTT.